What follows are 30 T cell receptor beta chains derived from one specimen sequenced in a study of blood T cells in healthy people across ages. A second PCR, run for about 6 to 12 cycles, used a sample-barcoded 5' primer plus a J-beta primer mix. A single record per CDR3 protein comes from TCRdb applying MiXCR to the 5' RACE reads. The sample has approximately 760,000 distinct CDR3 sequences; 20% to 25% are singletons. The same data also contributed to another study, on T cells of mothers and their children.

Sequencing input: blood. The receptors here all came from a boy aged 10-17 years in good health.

Here the CDR3 DNA reads TGTGCCAGCAGCTTATCAGGGTATTCTGAGCAGTTCTTC. It translates to CASSLSGYSEQFF. J is TRBJ2-5 and V is TRBV11-2, with D possibly matching TRBD1 (5 bases). TRBJ2-1 explains the end of the DNA better; the J call may be wrong. The CDR3 consists of 13 residues. The germline CDR1 and CDR2 sequences are SGHAT and FQNNGV.

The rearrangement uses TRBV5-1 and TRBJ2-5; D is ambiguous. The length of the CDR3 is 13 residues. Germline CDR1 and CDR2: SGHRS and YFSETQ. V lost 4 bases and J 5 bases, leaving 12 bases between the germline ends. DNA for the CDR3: TGCGCCAGCAGCATCGGTGATTGGGAGACCCAGTACTTC. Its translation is CASSIGDWETQYF.

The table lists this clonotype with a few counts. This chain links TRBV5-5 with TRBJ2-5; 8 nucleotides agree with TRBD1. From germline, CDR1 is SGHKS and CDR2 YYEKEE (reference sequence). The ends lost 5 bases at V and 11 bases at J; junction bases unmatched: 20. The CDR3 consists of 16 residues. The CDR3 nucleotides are TGTGCCAGCAGTTCCGACCCAGCGGACAGGGTGGGGGAGCAGTACTTC. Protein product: CASSSDPADRVGEQYF.

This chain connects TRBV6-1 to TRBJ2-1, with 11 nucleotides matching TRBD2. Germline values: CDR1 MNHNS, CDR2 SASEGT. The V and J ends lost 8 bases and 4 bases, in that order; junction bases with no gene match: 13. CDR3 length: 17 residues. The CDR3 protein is CASRMGLAEPPYNEQFF. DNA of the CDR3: TGTGCCAGCCGCATGGGACTAGCGGAACCACCTTACAATGAGCAGTTCTTC.

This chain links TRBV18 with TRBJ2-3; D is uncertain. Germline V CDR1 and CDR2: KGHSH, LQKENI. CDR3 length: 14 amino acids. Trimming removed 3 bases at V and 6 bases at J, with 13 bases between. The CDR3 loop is CASSPPEVSDTQYF. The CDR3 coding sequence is TGTGCCAGCTCACCCCCAGAGGTTTCGGATACGCAGTATTTT.

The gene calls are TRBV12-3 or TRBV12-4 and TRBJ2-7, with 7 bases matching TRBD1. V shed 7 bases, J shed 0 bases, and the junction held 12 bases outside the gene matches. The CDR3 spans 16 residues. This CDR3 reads CASTDRGTAYSYEQYF. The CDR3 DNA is TGTGCCAGCACCGACCGAGGGACAGCCTACTCCTACGAGCAGTACTTC.

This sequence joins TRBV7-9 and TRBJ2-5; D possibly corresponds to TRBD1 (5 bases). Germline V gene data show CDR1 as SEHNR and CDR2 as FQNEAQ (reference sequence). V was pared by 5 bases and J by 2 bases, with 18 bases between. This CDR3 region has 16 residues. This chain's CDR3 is CASSPQGSGLQETQYF. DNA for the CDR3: TGTGCCAGCAGCCCTCAGGGTTCCGGCCTTCAAGAGACCCAGTACTTC.

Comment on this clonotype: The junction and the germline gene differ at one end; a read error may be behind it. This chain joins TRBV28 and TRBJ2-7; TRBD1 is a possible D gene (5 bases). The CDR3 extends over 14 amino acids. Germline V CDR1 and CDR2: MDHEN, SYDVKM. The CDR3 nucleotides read TGTGCCGGCAGCGAATCGTGGCAGGGCTACGAGCAGTACTTC. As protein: CAGSESWQGYEQYF.

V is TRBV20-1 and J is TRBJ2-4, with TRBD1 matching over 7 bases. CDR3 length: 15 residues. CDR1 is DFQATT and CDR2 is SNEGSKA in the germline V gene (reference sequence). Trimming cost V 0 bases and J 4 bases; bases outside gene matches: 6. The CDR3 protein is CSARDLTGAKNIQYF. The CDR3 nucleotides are TGCAGTGCTAGAGATCTAACAGGGGCGAAAAACATTCAGTACTTC.

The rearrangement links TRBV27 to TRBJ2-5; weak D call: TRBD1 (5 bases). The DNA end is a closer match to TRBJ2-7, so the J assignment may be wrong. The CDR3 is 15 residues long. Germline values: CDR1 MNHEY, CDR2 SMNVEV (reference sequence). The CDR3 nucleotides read TGTGCCAGCAGTTTAGGGGCAGGGCCTAGTTACGAGCAGTACTTC. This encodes CASSLGAGPSYEQYF.

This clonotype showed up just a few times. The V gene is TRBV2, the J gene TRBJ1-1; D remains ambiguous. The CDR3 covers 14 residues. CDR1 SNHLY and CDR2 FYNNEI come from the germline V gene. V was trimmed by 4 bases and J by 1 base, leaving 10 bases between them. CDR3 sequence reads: CASSGLKKNTEAFF. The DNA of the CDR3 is TGTGCCAGCAGTGGCCTTAAGAAGAACACTGAAGCTTTCTTT.

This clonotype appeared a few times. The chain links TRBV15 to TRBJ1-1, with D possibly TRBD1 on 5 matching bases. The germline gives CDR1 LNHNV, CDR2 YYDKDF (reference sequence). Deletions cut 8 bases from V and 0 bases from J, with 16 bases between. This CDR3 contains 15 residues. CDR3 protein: CATERGRGMNTEAFF. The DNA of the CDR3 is TGTGCCACCGAACGGGGCCGAGGAATGAACACTGAAGCTTTCTTT.

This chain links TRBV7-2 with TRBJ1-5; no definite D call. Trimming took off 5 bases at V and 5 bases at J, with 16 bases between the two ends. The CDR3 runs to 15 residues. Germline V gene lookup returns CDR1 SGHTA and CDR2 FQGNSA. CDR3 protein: CASSPRPISDQPQHF. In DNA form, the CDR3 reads TGTGCCAGCAGCCCCAGGCCGATCAGTGATCAGCCCCAGCATTTT.

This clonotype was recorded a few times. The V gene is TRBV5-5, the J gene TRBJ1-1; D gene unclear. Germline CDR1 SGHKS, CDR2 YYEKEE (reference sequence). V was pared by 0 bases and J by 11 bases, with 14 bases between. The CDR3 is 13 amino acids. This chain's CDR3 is CASSLASGSGAFF. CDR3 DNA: TGTGCCAGCAGCTTGGCGAGTGGCAGTGGCGCTTTCTTT.

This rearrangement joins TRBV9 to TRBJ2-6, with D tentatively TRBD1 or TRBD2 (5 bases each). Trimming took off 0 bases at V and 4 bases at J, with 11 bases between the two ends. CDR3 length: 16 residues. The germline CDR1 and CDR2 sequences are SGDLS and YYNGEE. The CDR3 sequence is CASSVGGASGANVLTF. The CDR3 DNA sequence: TGTGCCAGCAGCGTAGGAGGGGCTTCCGGGGCCAACGTCCTGACTTTC.

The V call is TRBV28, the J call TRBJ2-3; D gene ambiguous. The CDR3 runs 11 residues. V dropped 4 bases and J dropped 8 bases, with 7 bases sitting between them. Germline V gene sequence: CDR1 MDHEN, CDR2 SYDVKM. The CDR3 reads CASSWPGTQYF. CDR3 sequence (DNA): TGTGCCAGCAGTTGGCCAGGTACGCAGTATTTT. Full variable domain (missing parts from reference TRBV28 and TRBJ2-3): DVKVTQSSRYLVKRTGEKVFLECVQDMDHENMFWYRQDPGLGLRLIYFSYDVKMKEKGDIPEGYSVSREKKERFSLILESASTNQTSMYLCASSWPGTQYFGPGTRLTVL.

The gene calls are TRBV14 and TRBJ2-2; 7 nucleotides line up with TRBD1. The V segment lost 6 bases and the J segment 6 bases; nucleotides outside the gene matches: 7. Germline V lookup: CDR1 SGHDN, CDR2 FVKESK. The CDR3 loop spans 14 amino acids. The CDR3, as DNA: TGTGCCAGCAGAGAGACAGGGAAGTCCGGGGAGCTGTTTTTT. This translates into CASRETGKSGELFF.

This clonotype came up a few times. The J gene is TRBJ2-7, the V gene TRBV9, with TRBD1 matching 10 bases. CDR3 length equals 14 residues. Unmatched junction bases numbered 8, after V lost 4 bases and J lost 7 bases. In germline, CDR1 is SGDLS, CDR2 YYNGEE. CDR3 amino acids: CASSTRQGAGEQYF. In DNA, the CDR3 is TGTGCCAGCAGCACACGACAGGGGGCAGGGGAGCAGTACTTC.

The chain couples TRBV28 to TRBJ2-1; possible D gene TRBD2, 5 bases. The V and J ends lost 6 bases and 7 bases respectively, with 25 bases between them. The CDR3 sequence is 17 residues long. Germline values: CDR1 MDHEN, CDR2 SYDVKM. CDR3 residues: CASSPIAVVSRENEQFF. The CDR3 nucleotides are TGTGCCAGCAGCCCGATCGCGGTGGTCTCACGGGAAAATGAGCAGTTCTTC.

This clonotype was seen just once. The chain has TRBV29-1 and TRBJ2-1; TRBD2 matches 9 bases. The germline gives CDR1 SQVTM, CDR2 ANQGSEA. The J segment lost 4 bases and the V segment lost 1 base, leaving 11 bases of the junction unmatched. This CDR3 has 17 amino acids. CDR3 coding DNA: TGCAGCGTTGAAGGGCTATCTCGACTAGCGGATTACAATGAGCAGTTCTTC. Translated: CSVEGLSRLADYNEQFF.

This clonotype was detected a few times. DNA for the CDR3: TGTGCCAGCAGCGTAGTAGCGGGAGGCTACAATGAGCAGTTCTTC. It specifies CASSVVAGGYNEQFF. The chain employs TRBV9 and TRBJ2-1; 10 nucleotides line up with TRBD2. This CDR3 has 15 amino acids. CDR1 and CDR2 (germline): SGDLS, YYNGEE. Trimming removed 0 bases from V and 3 bases from J; junction bases left unmatched: 0.

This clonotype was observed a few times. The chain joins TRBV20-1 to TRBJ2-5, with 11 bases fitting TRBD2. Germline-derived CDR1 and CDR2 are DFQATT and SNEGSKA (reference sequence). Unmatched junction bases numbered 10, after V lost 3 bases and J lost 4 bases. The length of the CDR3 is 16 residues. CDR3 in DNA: TGCAGTGCTAGGGGGACTAGCGGTTATGTTGGAGAGACCCAGTACTTC. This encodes CSARGTSGYVGETQYF.

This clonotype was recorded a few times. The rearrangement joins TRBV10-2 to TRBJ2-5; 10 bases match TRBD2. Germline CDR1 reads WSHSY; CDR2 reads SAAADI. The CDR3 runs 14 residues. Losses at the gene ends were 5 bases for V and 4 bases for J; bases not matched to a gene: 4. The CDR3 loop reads CASSSSGSGETQYF. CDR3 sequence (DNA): TGCGCCAGCAGTTCTAGCGGGAGCGGAGAGACCCAGTACTTC.

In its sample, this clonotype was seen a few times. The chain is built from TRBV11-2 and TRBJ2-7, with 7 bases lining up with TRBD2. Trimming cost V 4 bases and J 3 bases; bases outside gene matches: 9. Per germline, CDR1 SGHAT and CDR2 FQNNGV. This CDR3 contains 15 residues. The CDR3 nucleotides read TGTGCCAGCAGCTCAGAAGCGGGGTCCCACTACGAGCAGTACTTC. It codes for CASSSEAGSHYEQYF.

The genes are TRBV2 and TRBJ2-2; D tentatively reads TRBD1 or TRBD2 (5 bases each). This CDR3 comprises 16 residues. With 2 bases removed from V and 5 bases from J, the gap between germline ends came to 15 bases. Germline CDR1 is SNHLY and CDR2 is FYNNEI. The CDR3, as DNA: TGTGCCAGCAGTGAAAGGGAGACAGCGCTAACCGGGGAGCTGTTTTTT. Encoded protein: CASSERETALTGELFF.

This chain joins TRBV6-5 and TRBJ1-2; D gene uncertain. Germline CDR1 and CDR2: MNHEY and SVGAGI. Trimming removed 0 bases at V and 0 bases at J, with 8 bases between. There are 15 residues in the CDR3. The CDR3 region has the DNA TGTGCCAGCAGTTACTCCCCAGGACCTAACTATGGCTACACCTTC. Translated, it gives CASSYSPGPNYGYTF.

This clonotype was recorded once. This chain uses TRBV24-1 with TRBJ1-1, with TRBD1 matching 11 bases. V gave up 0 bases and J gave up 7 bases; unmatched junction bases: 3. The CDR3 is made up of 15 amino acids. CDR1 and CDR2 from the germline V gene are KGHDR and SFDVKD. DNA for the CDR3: TGTGCCACCAGTGATTTGGGACAGGGGGCGAATGAAGCTTTCTTT. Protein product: CATSDLGQGANEAFF.

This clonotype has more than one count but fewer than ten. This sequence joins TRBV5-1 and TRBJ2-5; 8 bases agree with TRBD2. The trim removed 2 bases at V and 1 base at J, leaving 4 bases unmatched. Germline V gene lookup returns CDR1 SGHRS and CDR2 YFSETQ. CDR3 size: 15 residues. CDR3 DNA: TGCGCCAGCAGCTTCCGCGGGGGGACCCAAGAGACCCAGTACTTC. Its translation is CASSFRGGTQETQYF.

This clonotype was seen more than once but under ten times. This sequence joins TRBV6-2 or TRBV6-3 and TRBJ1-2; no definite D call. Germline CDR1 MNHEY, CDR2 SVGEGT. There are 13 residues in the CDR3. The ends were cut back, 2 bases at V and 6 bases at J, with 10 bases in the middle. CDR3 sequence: CASSYVLPNGYTF. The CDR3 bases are TGTGCCAGCAGTTACGTTTTACCGAATGGCTACACCTTC.

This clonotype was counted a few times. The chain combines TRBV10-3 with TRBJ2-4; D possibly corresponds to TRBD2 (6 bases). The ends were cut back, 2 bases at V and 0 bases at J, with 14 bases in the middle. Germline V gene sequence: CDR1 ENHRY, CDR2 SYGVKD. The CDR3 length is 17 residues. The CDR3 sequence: CAISERGGIGAKNIQYF. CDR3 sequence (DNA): TGTGCCATCAGTGAGCGTGGGGGGATTGGAGCCAAAAACATTCAGTACTTC.